Following are 29 T cell receptor beta chains from one sample sequenced in a study of T-cell reconstitution after alpha-beta-depleted transplantation in children. The authors prepared the TCRbeta library with unique molecular identifiers. TCRdb re-derived calls from the PCR reads in MiXCR, one entry per CDR3 protein. The table records fewer than 120,000 distinct CDR3 sequences, 10% of them present only once. Sequenced material: PBMCs from the stem cell graft donor, taken from the stem cell graft. The origin of the receptors is a human donor who donated a stem cell graft to a child with acute lymphoblastic leukemia.

This clonotype was observed many times. V usage is TRBV12-3 or TRBV12-4 and J usage is TRBJ2-3, with 9 positions matching TRBD2. The CDR3 sequence is 16 residues long. The J segment lost 4 bases and the V segment lost 4 bases, leaving 9 bases of the junction unmatched. The CDR3 reads CASSSETGLAADTQYF. Here the CDR3 DNA reads TGTGCCAGCAGTTCCGAAACGGGACTAGCTGCAGATACGCAGTATTTT.

Ten or more counts support this clonotype. V and J are TRBV7-6 and TRBJ2-7; TRBD2 agrees at 11 bases. The V segment lost 5 bases and the J segment 0 bases; nucleotides outside the gene matches: 3. The CDR3 runs 15 residues. Germline V lookup: CDR1 SGHVS, CDR2 FNYEAQ. Here the CDR3 reads CASSLTSGGSYEQYF. In nucleotides, the CDR3 is TGTGCCAGCAGCCTTACTAGCGGGGGCTCCTACGAGCAGTACTTC.

This clonotype was recorded many times. The J gene is TRBJ2-1, the V gene TRBV29-1; D possibly corresponds to TRBD1 (6 bases). Trimming left V 3 bases short and J 6 bases short, with 12 bases between. The germline V gene encodes CDR1 SQVTM and CDR2 ANQGSEA. The CDR3 has 13 residues. CDR3: CSVDGQRANEQFF. CDR3 nucleotides: TGCAGCGTTGACGGACAGAGAGCCAATGAGCAGTTCTTC.

This clonotype was detected a few times. The V gene is TRBV3-1, the J gene TRBJ2-5; a possible D gene is TRBD1 (6 bases). The CDR3 has 15 residues. Trimming took 6 bases from V and 1 from J, leaving 15 bases between them. Germline V gene data show CDR1 as LGHDT and CDR2 as YNNKEL (reference sequence). Here the CDR3 reads CASRRRDIAQETQYF. The CDR3 coding sequence is TGTGCCAGCAGAAGACGGGACATAGCCCAAGAGACCCAGTACTTC.

This clonotype occurred many times. The V gene is TRBV20-1, the J gene TRBJ1-2, with D unclear. The ends were cut back, 0 bases at V and 0 bases at J, with 8 bases in the middle. The CDR3 extends over 14 amino acids. The germline CDR1 and CDR2 sequences are DFQATT and SNEGSKA (reference sequence). The CDR3 is CSARDTGANYGYTF. In DNA, the CDR3 is TGCAGTGCTAGAGATACGGGAGCTAACTATGGCTACACCTTC.

This clonotype was counted at least ten times. The V gene is TRBV14, the J gene TRBJ1-1, with D unclear. The CDR3 is 14 amino acids. Trimming pared 4 bases from V and 0 bases from J, leaving 9 bases between. Germline V gives CDR1 SGHDN, CDR2 FVKESK. The CDR3 nucleotides read TGTGCCAGCAGCCTGATGGGTATGAACACTGAAGCTTTCTTT. Its protein product is CASSLMGMNTEAFF.

The rearrangement links TRBV7-6 to TRBJ2-7, with D perhaps TRBD1 or TRBD2 (5 bases each). V dropped 5 bases and J dropped 5 bases, with 13 bases sitting between them. Germline-derived CDR1 and CDR2 are SGHVS and FNYEAQ. The CDR3 is 13 residues long. The CDR3 DNA reads TGTGCCAGCAGCGGTAGGGACCCCCACGAGCAGTACTTC. Amino acids: CASSGRDPHEQYF.

This clonotype was counted ten times or more. This chain uses TRBV5-4 with TRBJ1-4; 9 positions match TRBD1. Trimming took 4 bases from V and 7 from J; bases not matched to a gene: 8. This CDR3 comprises 15 residues. Germline CDR1 reads SGHNT; CDR2 reads YYREEE (reference sequence). CDR3 protein: CASSLTGTGSEKLFF. CDR3 nucleotide sequence: TGTGCCAGCAGCCTGACCGGGACAGGGAGTGAAAAACTGTTTTTT.

This clonotype came up many times. V is TRBV6-2 or TRBV6-3 and J is TRBJ2-2; D is uncertain. Germline-derived CDR1 and CDR2 are MNHEY and SVGEGT. Deletions cut 3 bases from V and 6 bases from J, with 5 bases between. CDR3 length: 12 residues. CDR3: CASSYNAGELFF. The CDR3 DNA reads TGTGCCAGCAGTTATAATGCCGGGGAGCTGTTTTTT.

This clonotype was counted many times. The chain has TRBV25-1 and TRBJ1-3; D call uncertain. This CDR3 contains 16 residues. Germline-derived CDR1 and CDR2 are MGHDK and SYGVNS. The ends were cut back, 1 base at V and 2 bases at J, with 12 bases in the middle. DNA of the CDR3: TGTGCCAGCAGTGAATTCAAGGGAACGACTGGAAACACCATATATTTT. It is translated as CASSEFKGTTGNTIYF.

This clonotype was counted ten times or more. The gene calls are TRBV10-3 and TRBJ2-5; D is possibly TRBD1 (6 bases). V lost 3 bases and J 1 base, leaving 12 bases between the germline ends. The CDR3 length is 15 residues. CDR1 ENHRY and CDR2 SYGVKD come from the germline V gene. CDR3 DNA: TGTGCCATCAGTGATGGGCAGGGGAGCCAAGAGACCCAGTACTTC. Encoded protein: CAISDGQGSQETQYF.

This clonotype came up many times. The chain carries TRBV5-8 and TRBJ2-5; the D is unclear. Germline V gene data show CDR1 as SGHTS and CDR2 as YDEGEE. This CDR3 contains 14 residues. Trimming took off 4 bases at V and 0 bases at J, with 10 bases between the two ends. As DNA, the CDR3 is TGTGCCAGCAGCCGTGCTGTCGACCAAGAGACCCAGTACTTC. The encoded protein is CASSRAVDQETQYF.

This clonotype was recorded many times. This chain links TRBV5-5 with TRBJ2-7; tentative D call: TRBD1 (6 bases). The CDR3 is made up of 15 amino acids. V was trimmed by 5 bases and J by 2 bases, leaving 17 bases between them. Germline values: CDR1 SGHKS, CDR2 YYEKEE (reference sequence). The chain's CDR3 is CASRTGPTGPYEQYF. In nucleotides, the CDR3 is TGTGCCAGCAGAACCGGCCCGACAGGACCCTACGAGCAGTACTTC.

This clonotype showed up many times. The chain has TRBV20-1 and TRBJ1-2; 10 bases match TRBD1. This CDR3 contains 17 residues. The V gene's germline CDR1 is DFQATT and CDR2 SNEGSKA (reference sequence). J lost 4 bases, V lost 3 bases, and 14 bases had no gene match. This chain's CDR3 is CSARTGGDMKRGYGYTF. CDR3 nucleotide sequence: TGCAGTGCTAGGACAGGGGGCGATATGAAACGGGGCTATGGCTACACCTTC.

There are many counts of this clonotype. At one end, the junction sequence differs from germline, possibly due to a read error. The chain is built from TRBV27 and TRBJ2-4; 9 bases agree with TRBD2. The length of the CDR3 is 17 residues. Germline CDR1 and CDR2: MNHEY and SMNVEV (reference sequence). The CDR3 DNA follows: TGTGCCAGCGGTTTAAGAGGGGCTAGCGGGACCAAAAACATTCAGTACTTC. Residues: CASGLRGASGTKNIQYF.

This clonotype was observed many times. The gene calls are TRBV20-1 and TRBJ1-1; D is uncertain. The V gene's germline CDR1 is DFQATT and CDR2 SNEGSKA (reference sequence). This CDR3 has 11 amino acids. Trimming removed 4 bases from V and 2 bases from J, with 5 bases in between. CDR3 DNA sequence: TGCAGTGCTACGAGAAACACTGAAGCTTTCTTT. Its protein product is CSATRNTEAFF.

This clonotype was observed a few times. The chain recombines TRBV29-1 with TRBJ2-7, with 8 bases aligning to TRBD1. The germline V gene has CDR1 SQVTM and CDR2 ANQGSEA. This CDR3 comprises 14 residues. V lost 4 bases and J lost 0; bases outside the gene matches: 5. This CDR3 reads CSVADRGSSYEQYF. The CDR3 DNA sequence: TGCAGCGTTGCTGACAGGGGTAGCTCCTACGAGCAGTACTTC.

The table lists this clonotype with many counts. CDR3 bases: TGCAGCGCCCGCCTGTACCAAGAGACCCAGTACTTC. Amino acids: CSARLYQETQYF. The V gene is TRBV29-1, the J gene TRBJ2-5, with D unclear. With 7 bases removed from V and 0 bases from J, the gap between germline ends came to 9 bases. Germline CDR1 SQVTM, CDR2 ANQGSEA. The CDR3 runs 12 residues.

This rearrangement joins TRBV6-2 or TRBV6-3 to TRBJ1-2; D remains unclear. The CDR3 runs to 14 residues. CDR1 is MNHEY and CDR2 is SVGEGT in the germline V gene. The ends were cut back, 3 bases at V and 6 bases at J, with 14 bases in the middle. The DNA of the CDR3 is TGTGCCAGCAGTTATCTAATCAGTGGCGATGGCTACACCTTC. It specifies CASSYLISGDGYTF.

There are many counts of this clonotype. The chain employs TRBV7-2 and TRBJ1-5; no clear D gene. Trimming stripped 5 bases from V and 3 bases from J, with 11 bases between. CDR1 SGHTA and CDR2 FQGNSA come from the germline V gene. This CDR3 contains 14 residues. The CDR3 protein is CASSGWGSNQPQHF. The CDR3 nucleotides are TGTGCCAGCAGCGGATGGGGATCCAATCAGCCCCAGCATTTT.

The chain carries TRBV19 and TRBJ1-5; 9 positions agree with TRBD1. This CDR3 contains 15 residues. The ends lost 3 bases at V and 6 bases at J; junction bases unmatched: 6. Germline V gene data show CDR1 as LNHDA and CDR2 as SQIVND (reference sequence). The chain's CDR3 is CASSMVRDRVQPQHF. The CDR3 coding sequence is TGTGCCAGTAGTATGGTGAGGGACAGGGTTCAGCCCCAGCATTTT.

Points on this clonotype: A much larger clone lies one base from this, so it may be a read error. The genes are TRBV12-3 or TRBV12-4 and TRBJ1-5, with D hard to call. The CDR3 consists of 19 residues. Written as DNA, the CDR3 is TGTACCAGCAGTTTTATAGTTGCGGATGGAGAACTTAGCAATCAGCCCCAGCATTTT. This gives the protein CTSSFIVADGELSNQPQHF.

This clonotype was observed at least ten times. The rearrangement uses TRBV27 and TRBJ2-1; D is possibly TRBD2 (6 bases). V was cut by 5 bases and J by 0 bases, with 11 bases left in between. Germline assignment: CDR1 MNHEY and CDR2 SMNVEV (reference sequence). The CDR3 spans 15 residues. The DNA for the CDR3 is TGTGCCAGCAGTACCCGGGGAGGCTCCTACAATGAGCAGTTCTTC. Amino acids: CASSTRGGSYNEQFF.

There are many counts of this clonotype. The chain employs TRBV27 and TRBJ2-5; TRBD1 aligns across 9 bases. Germline loops: CDR1 MNHEY, CDR2 SMNVEV (reference sequence). This CDR3 contains 14 residues. V lost 5 bases to trimming and J lost 4 bases; unmatched junction nucleotides: 5. For the CDR3, the DNA is TGTGCCAGCAGTCCGAAGGACAGGGGAGAGACCCAGTACTTC. This encodes CASSPKDRGETQYF.

This clonotype has only a few counts. V usage is TRBV30 and J usage is TRBJ2-6, with no clear D. The CDR3 sequence is 13 residues long. In germline, CDR1 is GTSNPN, CDR2 SVGIG (reference sequence). Trimming shortened V by 3 bases and J by 1 base, and 4 bases separated the two germline ends. DNA for the CDR3: TGTGCCTGGAGGTCGTCTGGGGCCAACGTCCTGACTTTC. This translates into CAWRSSGANVLTF.

This clonotype has at least ten counts. The chain links TRBV27 to TRBJ1-6; D ambiguous. The CDR3 totals 15 residues. V was pared by 4 bases and J by 5 bases, with 12 bases between. Germline V lookup: CDR1 MNHEY, CDR2 SMNVEV (reference sequence). The CDR3 spells CASSSQPGHNSPLHF. As DNA, the CDR3 is TGTGCCAGCAGTTCACAGCCGGGCCATAATTCACCCCTCCACTTT.

This clonotype was counted ten times or more. J is TRBJ1-5 and V is TRBV7-2, with a tentative D call TRBD1 (5 bases). CDR3 length: 13 residues. Germline CDR1 and CDR2: SGHTA and FQGNSA. V shed 6 bases and J shed 3 bases, with 9 bases lying between them. The CDR3 protein is CASSGGNNQPQHF. DNA of the CDR3: TGTGCCAGCAGTGGGGGAAACAATCAGCCCCAGCATTTT.

This clonotype was seen ten or more times. This chain joins TRBV5-1 and TRBJ2-2; 7 nucleotides line up with TRBD2. Germline loops: CDR1 SGHRS, CDR2 YFSETQ. The CDR3 is 17 residues long. V lost 1 base and J lost 2; bases outside the gene matches: 8. CDR3 DNA sequence: TGCGCCAGCAGCTTGTCTCCTAGCGGAGCCAACACCGGGGAGCTGTTTTTT. Translation: CASSLSPSGANTGELFF.

This clonotype was recorded at least ten times. The V gene is TRBV29-1, the J gene TRBJ2-7; no definite D call. Germline CDR1 SQVTM, CDR2 ANQGSEA. Trimming shortened V by 4 bases and J by 3 bases, and 7 bases separated the two germline ends. The CDR3 spans 11 residues. Here the CDR3 reads CSVGIDYEQYF. CDR3 nucleotide sequence: TGCAGCGTTGGTATCGACTACGAGCAGTACTTC.